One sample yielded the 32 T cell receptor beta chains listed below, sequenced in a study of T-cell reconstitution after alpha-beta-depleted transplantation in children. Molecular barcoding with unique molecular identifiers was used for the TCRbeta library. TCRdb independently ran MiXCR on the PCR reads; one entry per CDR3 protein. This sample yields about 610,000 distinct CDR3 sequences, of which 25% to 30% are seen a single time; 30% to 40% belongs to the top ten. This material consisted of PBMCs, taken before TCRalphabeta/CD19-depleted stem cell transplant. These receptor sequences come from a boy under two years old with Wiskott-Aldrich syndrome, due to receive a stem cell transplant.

The CDR3: CSASPQNTGELFF. The CDR3 nucleotides read TGCAGTGCTAGCCCCCAGAACACCGGGGAGCTGTTTTTT. The V and J genes are TRBV20-1 and TRBJ2-2; no clear D gene. This CDR3 comprises 13 residues. CDR1 and CDR2 (germline): DFQATT, SNEGSKA (reference sequence). V was clipped by 3 bases and J by 1 base, with 6 bases between them.

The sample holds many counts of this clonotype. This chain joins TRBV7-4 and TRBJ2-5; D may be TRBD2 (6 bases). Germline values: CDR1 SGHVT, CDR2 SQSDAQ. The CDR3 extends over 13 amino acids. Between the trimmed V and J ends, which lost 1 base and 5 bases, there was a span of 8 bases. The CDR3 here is CASSLVSGETQYF. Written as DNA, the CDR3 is TGTGCCAGCAGCTTAGTAAGCGGGGAGACCCAGTACTTC.

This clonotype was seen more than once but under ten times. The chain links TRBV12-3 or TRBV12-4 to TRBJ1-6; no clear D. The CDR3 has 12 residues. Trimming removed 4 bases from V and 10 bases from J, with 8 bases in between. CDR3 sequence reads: CASSSQRSPLHF. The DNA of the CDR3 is TGTGCCAGCAGTTCTCAGAGATCACCCCTCCACTTT.

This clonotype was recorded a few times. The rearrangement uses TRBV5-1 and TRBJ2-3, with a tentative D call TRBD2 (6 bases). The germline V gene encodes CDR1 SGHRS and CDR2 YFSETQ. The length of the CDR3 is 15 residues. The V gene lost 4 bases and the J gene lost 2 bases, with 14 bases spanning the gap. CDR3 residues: CASSLDYRYTDTQYF. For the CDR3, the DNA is TGCGCCAGCAGCCTGGACTACCGATACACAGATACGCAGTATTTT.

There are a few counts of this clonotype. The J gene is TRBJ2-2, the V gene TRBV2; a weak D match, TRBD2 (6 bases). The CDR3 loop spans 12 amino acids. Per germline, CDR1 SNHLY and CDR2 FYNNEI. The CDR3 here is CAFGGYPGELFF. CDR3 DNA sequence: TGTGCTTTTGGGGGGTATCCCGGGGAGCTGTTTTTT.

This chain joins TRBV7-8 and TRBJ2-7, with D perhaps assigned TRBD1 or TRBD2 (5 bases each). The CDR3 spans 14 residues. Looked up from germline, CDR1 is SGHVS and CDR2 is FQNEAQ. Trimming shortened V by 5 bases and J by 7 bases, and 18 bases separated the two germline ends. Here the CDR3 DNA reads TGTGCCAGCAGCGGGAGAGGTCTACCAGGGGAGCAGTACTTC. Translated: CASSGRGLPGEQYF.

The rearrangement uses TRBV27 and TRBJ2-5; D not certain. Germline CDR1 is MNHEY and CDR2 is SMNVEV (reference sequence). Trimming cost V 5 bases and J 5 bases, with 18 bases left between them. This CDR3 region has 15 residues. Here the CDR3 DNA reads TGTGCCAGCAGTCGGTCTCCAGGTCTGGGGGAGACCCAGTACTTC. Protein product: CASSRSPGLGETQYF.

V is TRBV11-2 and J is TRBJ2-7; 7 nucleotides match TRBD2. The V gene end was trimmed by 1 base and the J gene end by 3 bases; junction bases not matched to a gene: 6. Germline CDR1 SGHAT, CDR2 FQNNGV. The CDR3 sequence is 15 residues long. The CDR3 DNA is TGTGCCAGCAGCTTAGCTAGCGGAAACTACTACGAGCAGTACTTC. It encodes CASSLASGNYYEQYF.

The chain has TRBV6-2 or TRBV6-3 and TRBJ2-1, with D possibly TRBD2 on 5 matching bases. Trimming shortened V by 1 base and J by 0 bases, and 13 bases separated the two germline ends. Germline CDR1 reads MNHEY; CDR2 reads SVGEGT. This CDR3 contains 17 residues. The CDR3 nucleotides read TGTGCCAGCAGTTACTACGCGAGGAGGATCTCCTACAATGAGCAGTTCTTC. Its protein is CASSYYARRISYNEQFF.

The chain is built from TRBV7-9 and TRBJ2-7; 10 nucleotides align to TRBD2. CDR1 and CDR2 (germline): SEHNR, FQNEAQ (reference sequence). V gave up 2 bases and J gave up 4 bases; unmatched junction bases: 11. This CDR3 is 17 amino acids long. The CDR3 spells CASSLIPSGSNQYEQYF. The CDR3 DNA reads TGTGCCAGCAGCTTAATTCCTAGCGGGAGTAACCAATACGAGCAGTACTTC.

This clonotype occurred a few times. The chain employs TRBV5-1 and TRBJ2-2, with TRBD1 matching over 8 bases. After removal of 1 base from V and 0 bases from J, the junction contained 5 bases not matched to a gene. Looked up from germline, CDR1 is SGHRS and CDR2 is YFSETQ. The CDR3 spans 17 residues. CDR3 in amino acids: CASSLQPGGANTGELFF. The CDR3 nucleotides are TGCGCCAGCAGCTTGCAACCAGGGGGCGCGAACACCGGGGAGCTGTTTTTT.

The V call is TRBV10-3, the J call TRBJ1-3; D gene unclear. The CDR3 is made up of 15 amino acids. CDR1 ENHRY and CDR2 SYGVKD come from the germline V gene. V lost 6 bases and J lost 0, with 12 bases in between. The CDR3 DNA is TGTGCCATCAGAGACTACTTACCCTCTGGAAACACCATATATTTT. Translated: CAIRDYLPSGNTIYF.

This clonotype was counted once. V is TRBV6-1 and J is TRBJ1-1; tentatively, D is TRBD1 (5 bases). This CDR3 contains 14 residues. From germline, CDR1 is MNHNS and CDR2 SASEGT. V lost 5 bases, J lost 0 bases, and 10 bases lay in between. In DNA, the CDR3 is TGTGCCAGCAGTCCTAACAGGTTGAACACTGAAGCTTTCTTT. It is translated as CASSPNRLNTEAFF.

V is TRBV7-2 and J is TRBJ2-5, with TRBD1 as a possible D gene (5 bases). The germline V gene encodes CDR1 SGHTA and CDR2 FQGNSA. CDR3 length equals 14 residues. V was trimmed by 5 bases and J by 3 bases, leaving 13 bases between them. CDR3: CASSPGLLKETQYF. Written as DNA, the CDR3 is TGTGCCAGCAGCCCAGGGCTTCTAAAAGAGACCCAGTACTTC.

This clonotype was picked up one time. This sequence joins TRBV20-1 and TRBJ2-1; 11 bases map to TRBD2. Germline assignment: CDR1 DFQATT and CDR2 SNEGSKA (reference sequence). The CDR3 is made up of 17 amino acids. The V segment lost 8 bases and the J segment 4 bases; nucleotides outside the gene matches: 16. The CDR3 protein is CSTTGTSGTLRYNEQFF. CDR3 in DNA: TGCAGTACGACCGGGACTAGCGGCACATTAAGATACAATGAGCAGTTCTTC.

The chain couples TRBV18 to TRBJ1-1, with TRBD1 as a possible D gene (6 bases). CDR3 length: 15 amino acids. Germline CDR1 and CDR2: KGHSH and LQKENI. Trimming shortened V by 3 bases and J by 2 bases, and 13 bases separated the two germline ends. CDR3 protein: CASSPKTGPNTEAFF. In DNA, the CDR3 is TGTGCCAGCTCACCTAAGACAGGTCCTAACACTGAAGCTTTCTTT.

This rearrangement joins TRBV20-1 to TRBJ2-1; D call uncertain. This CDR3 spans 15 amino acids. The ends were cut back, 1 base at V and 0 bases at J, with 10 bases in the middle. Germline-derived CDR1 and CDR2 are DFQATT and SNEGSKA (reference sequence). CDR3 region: CSARGERNSYNEQFF. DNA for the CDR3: TGCAGTGCTAGAGGAGAACGGAACTCCTACAATGAGCAGTTCTTC.

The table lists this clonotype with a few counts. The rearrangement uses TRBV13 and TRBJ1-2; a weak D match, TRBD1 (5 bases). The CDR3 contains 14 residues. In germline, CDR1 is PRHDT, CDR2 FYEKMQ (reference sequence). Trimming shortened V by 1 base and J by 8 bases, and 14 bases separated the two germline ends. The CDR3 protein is CASSLAFGAMGYTF. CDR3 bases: TGTGCCAGCAGCTTAGCATTCGGGGCTATGGGCTACACCTTC.

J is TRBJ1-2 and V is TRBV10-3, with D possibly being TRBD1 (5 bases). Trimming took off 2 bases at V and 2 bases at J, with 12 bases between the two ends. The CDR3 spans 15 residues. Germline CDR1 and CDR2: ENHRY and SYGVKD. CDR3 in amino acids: CAISEGRDVNYGYTF. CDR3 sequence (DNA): TGTGCCATCAGTGAGGGCCGGGACGTAAACTATGGCTACACCTTC.

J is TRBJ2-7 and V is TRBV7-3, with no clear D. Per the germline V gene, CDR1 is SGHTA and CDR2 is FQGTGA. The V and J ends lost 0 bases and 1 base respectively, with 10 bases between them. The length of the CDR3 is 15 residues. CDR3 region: CASSLTRERSYEQYF. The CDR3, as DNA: TGTGCCAGCAGCTTAACGCGAGAGAGGTCCTACGAGCAGTACTTC.

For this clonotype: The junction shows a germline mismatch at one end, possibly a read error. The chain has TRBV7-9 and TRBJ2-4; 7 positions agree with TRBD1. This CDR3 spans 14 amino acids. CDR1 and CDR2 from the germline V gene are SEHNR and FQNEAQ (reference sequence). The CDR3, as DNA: TGTGCCAGCAGCTTTAGGAACAGGGGAAACAGTCAGTACTTC. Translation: CASSFRNRGNSQYF.

The chain's CDR3 is CASSLPQAGIYEQYF. The CDR3 DNA reads as TGCGCCAGCAGCTTGCCCCAAGCGGGAATATACGAGCAGTACTTC. The chain is built from TRBV5-1 and TRBJ2-7; 7 positions agree with TRBD2. V trimming: 1 base; J trimming: 4 bases; junction bases outside the gene matches: 8. The CDR3 runs to 15 residues. Germline-derived CDR1 and CDR2 are SGHRS and YFSETQ. The complete variable domain, with remaining parts taken from reference TRBV5-1 and TRBJ2-7, reads KAGVTQTPRYLIKTRGQQVTLSCSPISGHRSVSWYQQTPGQGLQFLFEYFSETQRNKGNFPGRFSGRQFSNSRSEMNVSTLELGDSALYLCASSLPQAGIYEQYFGPGTRLTVT.

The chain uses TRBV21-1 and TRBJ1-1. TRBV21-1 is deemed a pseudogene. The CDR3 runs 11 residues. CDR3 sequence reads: CASSKAGLAFF. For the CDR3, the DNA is TGTGCCAGCAGCAAAGCAGGGTTAGCTTTCTTT.

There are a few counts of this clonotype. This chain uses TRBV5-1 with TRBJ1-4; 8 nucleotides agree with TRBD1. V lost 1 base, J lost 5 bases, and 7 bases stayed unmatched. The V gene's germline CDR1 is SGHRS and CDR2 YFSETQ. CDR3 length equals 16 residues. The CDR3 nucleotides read TGCGCCAGCAGCTTGAGACAGGGGATGGGAAATGAAAAACTGTTTTTT. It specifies CASSLRQGMGNEKLFF.

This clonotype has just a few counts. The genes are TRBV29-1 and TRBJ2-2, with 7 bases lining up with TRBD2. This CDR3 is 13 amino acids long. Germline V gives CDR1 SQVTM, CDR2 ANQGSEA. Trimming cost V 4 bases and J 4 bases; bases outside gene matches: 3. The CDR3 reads CSVGWEGTGELFF. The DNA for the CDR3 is TGCAGCGTTGGGTGGGAGGGCACCGGGGAGCTGTTTTTT.

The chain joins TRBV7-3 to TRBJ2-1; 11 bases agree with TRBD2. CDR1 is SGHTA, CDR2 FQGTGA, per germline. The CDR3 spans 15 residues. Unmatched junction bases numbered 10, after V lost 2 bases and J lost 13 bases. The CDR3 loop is CASSLQGLAATRQFF. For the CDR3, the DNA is TGTGCCAGCAGCTTACAGGGACTAGCGGCGACCAGACAGTTCTTC. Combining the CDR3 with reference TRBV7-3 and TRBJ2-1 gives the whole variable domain GAGVSQTPSNKVTEKGKYVELRCDPISGHTALYWYRQSLGQGPEFLIYFQGTGAADDSGLPNDRFFAVRPEGSVSTLKIQRTERGDSAVYLCASSLQGLAATRQFFGPGTRLTVL.

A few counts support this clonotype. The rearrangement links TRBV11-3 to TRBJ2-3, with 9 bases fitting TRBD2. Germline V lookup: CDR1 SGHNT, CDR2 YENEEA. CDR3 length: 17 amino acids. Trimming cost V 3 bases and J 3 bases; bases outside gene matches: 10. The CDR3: CASSLGRAGGLTDTQYF. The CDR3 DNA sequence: TGTGCCAGCAGCTTGGGACGAGCGGGAGGTCTTACAGATACGCAGTATTTT. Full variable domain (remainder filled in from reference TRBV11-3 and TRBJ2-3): EAGVVQSPRYKIIEKKQPVAFWCNPISGHNTLYWYLQNLGQGPELLIRYENEEAVDDSQLPKDRFSAERLKGVDSTLKIQPAELGDSAVYLCASSLGRAGGLTDTQYFGPGTRLTVL.

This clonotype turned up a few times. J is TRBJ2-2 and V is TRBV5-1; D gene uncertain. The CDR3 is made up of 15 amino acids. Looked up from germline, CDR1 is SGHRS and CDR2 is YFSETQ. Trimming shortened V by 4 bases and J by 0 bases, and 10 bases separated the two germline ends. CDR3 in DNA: TGCGCCAGCAGCCGACGACTGGCGAACACCGGGGAGCTGTTTTTT. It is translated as CASSRRLANTGELFF.

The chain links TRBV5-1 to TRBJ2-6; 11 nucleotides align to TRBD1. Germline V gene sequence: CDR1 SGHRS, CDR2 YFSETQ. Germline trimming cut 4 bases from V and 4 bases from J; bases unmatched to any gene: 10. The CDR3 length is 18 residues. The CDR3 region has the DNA TGCGCCAGCAGCCCTACCGGGACAGGGGGATACGGGGCCAACGTCCTGACTTTC. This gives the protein CASSPTGTGGYGANVLTF.

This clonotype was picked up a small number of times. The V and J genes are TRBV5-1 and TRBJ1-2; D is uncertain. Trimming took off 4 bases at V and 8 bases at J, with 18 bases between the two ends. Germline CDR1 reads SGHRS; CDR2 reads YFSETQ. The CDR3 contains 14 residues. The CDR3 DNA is TGCGCCAGCAGCACGGACCCGGGAGGAGAAGGCTACACCTTC. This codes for CASSTDPGGEGYTF.

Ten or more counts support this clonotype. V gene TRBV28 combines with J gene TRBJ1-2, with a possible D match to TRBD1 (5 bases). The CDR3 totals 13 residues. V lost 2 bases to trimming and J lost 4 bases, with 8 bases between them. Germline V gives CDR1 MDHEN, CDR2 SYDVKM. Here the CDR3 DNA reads TGTGCCAGCAGTTTAACAGGATCCTATGGCTACACCTTC. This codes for CASSLTGSYGYTF.

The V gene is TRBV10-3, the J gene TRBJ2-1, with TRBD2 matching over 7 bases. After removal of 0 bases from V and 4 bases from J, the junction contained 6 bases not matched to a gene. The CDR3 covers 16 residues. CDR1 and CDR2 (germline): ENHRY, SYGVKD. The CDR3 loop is CAISESMAGEYNEQFF. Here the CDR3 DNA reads TGTGCCATCAGTGAGTCGATGGCGGGGGAATACAATGAGCAGTTCTTC.